The 9 T cell receptor beta chains given below trace back to one sample, sequenced in a study of cytomegalovirus exposure and HLA in healthy donors. The PCR employed 60 Vbeta primers together with 13 Jbeta primers. Assay used: immunoSEQ multiplex PCR; TCRdb lists only in-frame clones, some missing. The table lists approximately 170,000 clones, 80% to 90% of them singletons, with about 0.8% in the top ten. Material: PBMCs. The receptor source for this set is a woman younger than 30 in good health and CMV-seronegative.

This chain joins TRBV5-3 and TRBJ1-2; no clear D. Being an ORF, TRBV5-3 has a function that is uncertain. V was cut by 1 base and J by 4 bases, with 23 bases left in between. The CDR3 spans 18 residues. Here the CDR3 reads CARSLNRWACCAIYGYTF. CDR3 coding DNA: TGTGCCAGAAGCTTGAATCGATGGGCATGTTGCGCCATCTATGGCTACACCTTC.

The chain recombines TRBV5-8 with TRBJ1-2, with D perhaps TRBD1 (6 bases). The CDR3 runs 18 residues. CDR1 and CDR2 from the germline V gene are SGHTS and YDEGEE. V was cut by 6 bases and J by 1 base, with 25 bases left in between. CDR3 protein: CASIGRGGGSGDNYGYTF. The CDR3 nucleotides read TGTGCCAGCATCGGACGAGGGGGGGGATCTGGCGATAACTATGGCTACACCTTC.

This clone was counted between two and nine times. The V call is TRBV15, the J call TRBJ2-7; TRBD1 matches 9 bases. The V gene's germline CDR1 is LNHNV and CDR2 YYDKDF (reference sequence). CDR3 length equals 11 residues. The J segment lost 6 bases and the V segment lost 8 bases, leaving 2 bases of the junction unmatched. The CDR3 sequence: CATGTGIEQYF. In nucleotides, the CDR3 is TGTGCCACCGGGACAGGGATCGAGCAGTACTTC.

The chain is built from TRBV28 and TRBJ2-5; no clear D gene. TRBJ2-7 matches the DNA end more closely, so the J call is doubtful. The germline V gene encodes CDR1 MDHEN and CDR2 SYDVKM. The length of the CDR3 is 14 residues. Here the CDR3 reads CASSLSPRSYEQYF. The CDR3 DNA is TGTGCCAGCAGTTTATCCCCCCGCTCCTACGAGCAGTACTTC.

Details on this clone: The same CDR3 also results from other DNA sequences found in this sample. The V and J genes are TRBV6-5 and TRBJ1-1, with 7 bases fitting TRBD1. The CDR3 is 13 amino acids. The germline gives CDR1 MNHEY, CDR2 SVGAGI. Trimming took 6 bases from V and 1 from J; bases not matched to a gene: 2. Written as DNA, the CDR3 is TGTGCCAGCAGCTACAGGGGGAACACTGAAGCTTTCTTT. It yields the protein CASSYRGNTEAFF.

This chain joins TRBV12-5 and TRBJ1-5, with no clear D. CDR1 and CDR2 (germline): LGHNT, FRNRAP. This CDR3 comprises 14 residues. The V end lost 0 bases, the J end lost 9 bases, and 12 bases lay between the germline ends. For the CDR3, the DNA is TGTGCTAGTGGTTTGGTACTAGTACCCCCGCCCCAGCATTTT. Its protein is CASGLVLVPPPQHF.

The genes are TRBV6-1 and TRBJ2-5; 9 bases agree with TRBD1. Germline assignment: CDR1 MNHNS and CDR2 SASEGT. This CDR3 spans 14 amino acids. The V segment lost 6 bases and the J segment 5 bases; nucleotides outside the gene matches: 7. The CDR3 DNA is TGTGCCAGCAGAGCCGACAGGGGGGCGGAGACCCAGTACTTC. Translation gives CASRADRGAETQYF.

The rearrangement uses TRBV19 and TRBJ1-5; tentative D call: TRBD1 (5 bases). The CDR3 extends over 15 amino acids. CDR1 is LNHDA and CDR2 is SQIVND in the germline V gene (reference sequence). Trimming left V 5 bases short and J 3 bases short, with 14 bases between. The CDR3 region is CASSPRDRLNQPQHF. CDR3 coding DNA: TGTGCCAGTAGTCCACGAGACAGACTCAATCAGCCCCAGCATTTT.

The chain couples TRBV5-6 to TRBJ2-1; 10 bases are shared with TRBD2. The germline V gene encodes CDR1 SGHDT and CDR2 YYEEEE. Unmatched junction bases numbered 23, after V lost 5 bases and J lost 9 bases. This CDR3 is built from 19 residues. CDR3 in amino acids: CASSPTLSAASGSRGEQFF. The CDR3 DNA reads as TGTGCCAGCAGTCCCACGCTTTCGGCGGCTAGCGGGAGTAGGGGTGAGCAGTTCTTC.